The clone carrying this T cell receptor (beta chain) was detected a few times. Its target is unknown. These data belong to a study of CD8 T cells in ankylosing spondylitis. The study, taken as a whole, reports: Researchers reportedly found disease-linked clones significantly enriched in matched ankylosing spondylitis synovial fluid. Disease-linked clones proved CD8+ and comparatively uncommon in peripheral blood.

TCRdb redid the calling of the 5' RACE reads with MiXCR, one entry per CDR3 protein. This sample carries roughly 200,000 distinct CDR3 sequences, around 13% of them seen once, and the ten largest clones take more than 15%. The clonotype originates from a male donor with ankylosing spondylitis or in good health (not recorded which). Material for sequencing was blood, either unsorted or a sorted T cell fraction (not recorded which).

CDR3 DNA: TGTGCCAGCAGTAATCGGGCAGCCGTACCGAACACCGGGGAGCTGTTTTTT. Translated: CASSNRAAVPNTGELFF. V is TRBV25-1 and J is TRBJ2-2; unclear D gene. The CDR3 is made up of 17 amino acids. The germline V and J ends were trimmed by 5 bases and 0 bases, with 16 bases remaining between them. Germline V CDR1 and CDR2: MGHDK, SYGVNS.